The clone carrying this T cell receptor beta chain occurred a few times. Germline V lookup: CDR1 WNHNN, CDR2 SYGVQD (reference sequence). V lost 10 bases and J 2 bases, leaving 11 bases between the germline ends. The CDR3 length is 12 residues. A second PCR, run for roughly 6 to 11 cycles, used a sample-barcoded 5' primer plus a J-beta primer mix. MiXCR was run by TCRdb on the 5' RACE reads, yielding one entry per CDR3 protein. Among about 560,000 distinct CDR3 sequences listed, about 25% were seen once. The data originate from a study of blood T cells in healthy people across ages. These same records also appear under a second study, on T cells of mothers and their children.

The sequence was collected from a boy aged 2 to 9 in good health. This chain uses TRBV10-1 with TRBJ2-5; D uncertain. The sequenced sample consisted of blood. CDR3 coding DNA: TGCGCCATATATTCCCAGCAAGAGACCCAGTACTTC. This encodes CAIYSQQETQYF.